Listed below are T cell receptor beta chains from one sample, sequenced in a study of beta chain features in type 1 diabetes. Only in-frame clones appear in the TCRdb table, and some are missing; sequencing was by immunoSEQ multiplex PCR. The table shows some 410,000 clones, with about 10% occurring only once. The source material was naive CD4+ T cells from blood. These receptors were taken from a woman aged 18-29 years in good health. Both conserved end residues are trimmed from each CDR3. D genes are given only for firm matches.

j_call: TRBJ1-5
v_call: TRBV4-1
d_call: NA
cdr3_aa: ASSQRTSNQPQH

j_call: TRBJ2-5
v_call: TRBV14
d_call: TRBD2
cdr3_aa: ASSQDRLAGETQY

j_call: TRBJ2-3
v_call: TRBV15
d_call: NA
cdr3_aa: ATSAPGLTLS

j_call: TRBJ2-7
v_call: TRBV4-2
d_call: TRBD2
cdr3_aa: ASSPGGSGGSYEQY

j_call: TRBJ2-6
v_call: TRBV2
d_call: NA
cdr3_aa: ASSNSGANVLT

j_call: TRBJ2-7
v_call: TRBV30
d_call: TRBD2
cdr3_aa: AWTPWSGITSYEQY

j_call: TRBJ2-5
v_call: TRBV7-9
d_call: TRBD2
cdr3_aa: ASSFQLAGLETQY

j_call: TRBJ1-5
v_call: TRBV4-1
d_call: NA
cdr3_aa: ASSPTYLRKVYQPQH

j_call: TRBJ2-2
v_call: TRBV7-2
d_call: NA
cdr3_aa: ASSLVAGAGELF

j_call: TRBJ1-3
v_call: TRBV30
d_call: TRBD1
cdr3_aa: AWKDLWGDSSGNTIY

j_call: TRBJ1-2
v_call: TRBV2
d_call: NA
cdr3_aa: ASSALQGGTRGYT

j_call: TRBJ1-1
v_call: TRBV30
d_call: NA
cdr3_aa: AWSKQTNTEAF

j_call: TRBJ2-1
v_call: TRBV5-8
d_call: TRBD1
cdr3_aa: ASSPRTGYNEQF

j_call: TRBJ2-3
v_call: TRBV4-2
d_call: TRBD1
cdr3_aa: ASSRPGQGAHDTQY

j_call: TRBJ2-5
v_call: TRBV12-5
d_call: TRBD2
cdr3_aa: ASVASGETQY

j_call: TRBJ2-1
v_call: TRBV6-5
d_call: TRBD1
cdr3_aa: ASSRGSSYNEQF

j_call: TRBJ2-7
v_call: TRBV7-2
d_call: NA
cdr3_aa: ASSPNGYYEQY

j_call: TRBJ2-5
v_call: TRBV2
d_call: TRBD1
cdr3_aa: ASRFGRGMGTQY

j_call: TRBJ2-3
v_call: TRBV29-1
d_call: NA
cdr3_aa: SVGGGTRTDTQY

j_call: TRBJ1-1
v_call: TRBV27
d_call: TRBD1
cdr3_aa: ASRRDRLVEAF

j_call: TRBJ1-4
v_call: TRBV7-2
d_call: NA
cdr3_aa: ASMEGTTNEKLF

j_call: TRBJ2-6
v_call: TRBV9
d_call: NA
cdr3_aa: ASSVEPGANVLT

j_call: TRBJ2-1
v_call: TRBV7-2
d_call: TRBD1
cdr3_aa: ASARTGTGVNEQF

j_call: TRBJ2-1
v_call: TRBV29-1
d_call: TRBD2
cdr3_aa: SVVGRTALAGGDNEQF

j_call: TRBJ2-7
v_call: TRBV21-1
d_call: NA
cdr3_aa: ASSRMRDRTSYEQY

j_call: TRBJ2-1
v_call: TRBV7-3
d_call: TRBD2
cdr3_aa: ASSLIAGGAYNEQF

j_call: TRBJ2-1
v_call: TRBV9
d_call: NA
cdr3_aa: ASSFLSTASSYNEQF

j_call: TRBJ2-7
v_call: TRBV6-5
d_call: NA
cdr3_aa: ASMRQRYYEQY

j_call: TRBJ2-4
v_call: TRBV7-9
d_call: NA
cdr3_aa: ASSSIHRREAKNIQY

j_call: TRBJ2-7
v_call: TRBV9
d_call: NA
cdr3_aa: ASSVLGSSYEQY

j_call: TRBJ2-5
v_call: TRBV6-5
d_call: NA
cdr3_aa: ASSLDIGETQY

j_call: TRBJ2-5
v_call: TRBV7-9
d_call: TRBD1
cdr3_aa: ASSFDRARGETQY

j_call: TRBJ1-2
v_call: TRBV4-1
d_call: TRBD1
cdr3_aa: ASSPTPGQGVFGGYT

j_call: TRBJ1-5
v_call: TRBV30
d_call: NA
cdr3_aa: AWSPGPNQPQH

j_call: TRBJ1-2
v_call: TRBV21-1
d_call: NA
cdr3_aa: ASSKRRNLIYGYT

j_call: TRBJ2-3
v_call: TRBV5-1
d_call: TRBD1
cdr3_aa: ASRWTGYTDTQY

j_call: TRBJ2-6
v_call: TRBV6-1
d_call: NA
cdr3_aa: ASSEAGIGIPGANVLT

j_call: TRBJ2-7
v_call: TRBV7-2
d_call: NA
cdr3_aa: ASSQRQSGSGEQY

j_call: TRBJ2-6
v_call: TRBV2
d_call: NA
cdr3_aa: ASSPTGSGANVLT

j_call: TRBJ2-1
v_call: TRBV14
d_call: NA
cdr3_aa: ASSLRYSSYNEQF

j_call: TRBJ2-3
v_call: TRBV9
d_call: TRBD2
cdr3_aa: ASSARSSGYTQY